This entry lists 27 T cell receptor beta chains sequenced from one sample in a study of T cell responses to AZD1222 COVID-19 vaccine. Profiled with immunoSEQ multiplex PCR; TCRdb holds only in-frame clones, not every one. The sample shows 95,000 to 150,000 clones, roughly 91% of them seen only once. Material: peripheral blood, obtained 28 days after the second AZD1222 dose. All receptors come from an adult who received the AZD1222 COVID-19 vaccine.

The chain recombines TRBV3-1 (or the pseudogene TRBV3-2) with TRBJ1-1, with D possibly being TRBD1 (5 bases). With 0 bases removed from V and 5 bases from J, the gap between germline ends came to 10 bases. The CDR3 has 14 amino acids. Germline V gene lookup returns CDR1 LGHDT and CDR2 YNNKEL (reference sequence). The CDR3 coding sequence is TGTGCCAGCAGCCAAGATGACAGTAAAACTGAAGCTTTCTTT. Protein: CASSQDDSKTEAFF.

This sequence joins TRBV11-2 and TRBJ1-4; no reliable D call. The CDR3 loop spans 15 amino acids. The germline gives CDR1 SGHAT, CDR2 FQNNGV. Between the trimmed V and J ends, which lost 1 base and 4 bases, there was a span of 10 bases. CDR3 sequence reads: CASSLGGGGNEKLFF. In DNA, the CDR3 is TGTGCCAGCAGCTTAGGTGGAGGAGGTAATGAAAAACTGTTTTTT. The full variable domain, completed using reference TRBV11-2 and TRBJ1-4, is EAGVAQSPRYKIIEKRQSVAFWCNPISGHATLYWYQQILGQGPKLLIQFQNNGVVDDSQLPKDRFSAERLKGVDSTLKIQPAKLEDSAVYLCASSLGGGGNEKLFFGSGTQLSVL.

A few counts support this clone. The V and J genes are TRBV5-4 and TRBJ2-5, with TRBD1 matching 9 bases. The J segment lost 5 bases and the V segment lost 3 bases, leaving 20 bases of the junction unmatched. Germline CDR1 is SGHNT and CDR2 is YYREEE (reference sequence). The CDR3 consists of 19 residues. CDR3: CASSWGPGTGFAGRETQYF. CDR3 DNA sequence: TGTGCCAGCAGCTGGGGGCCCGGGACAGGGTTCGCGGGAAGGGAGACCCAGTACTTC.

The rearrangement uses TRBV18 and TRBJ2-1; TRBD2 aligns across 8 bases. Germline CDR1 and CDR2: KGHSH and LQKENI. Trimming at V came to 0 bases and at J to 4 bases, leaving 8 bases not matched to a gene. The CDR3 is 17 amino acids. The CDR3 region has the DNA TGTGCCAGCTCACCACCGGGTTCTGCGGGAGGATACAATGAGCAGTTCTTC. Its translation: CASSPPGSAGGYNEQFF. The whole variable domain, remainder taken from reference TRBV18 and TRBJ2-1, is NAGVMQNPRHLVRRRGQEARLRCSPMKGHSHVYWYRQLPEEGLKFMVYLQKENIIDESGMPKERFSAEFPKEGPSILRIQQVVRGDSAAYFCASSPPGSAGGYNEQFFGPGTRLTVL.

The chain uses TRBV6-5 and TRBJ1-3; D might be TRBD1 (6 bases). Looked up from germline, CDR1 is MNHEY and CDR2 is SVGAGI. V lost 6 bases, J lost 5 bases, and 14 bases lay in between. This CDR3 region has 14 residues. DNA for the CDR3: TGTGCCAGCAGACCACAGGGAGGGAGAAACACCATATATTTT. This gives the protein CASRPQGGRNTIYF.

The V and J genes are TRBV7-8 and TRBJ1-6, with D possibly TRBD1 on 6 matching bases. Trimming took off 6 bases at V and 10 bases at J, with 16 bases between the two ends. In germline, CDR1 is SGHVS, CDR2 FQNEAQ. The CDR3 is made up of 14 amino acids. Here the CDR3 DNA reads TGTGCCAGCAGATCCACAGGGAATCGATCACCCCTCCACTTT. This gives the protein CASRSTGNRSPLHF.

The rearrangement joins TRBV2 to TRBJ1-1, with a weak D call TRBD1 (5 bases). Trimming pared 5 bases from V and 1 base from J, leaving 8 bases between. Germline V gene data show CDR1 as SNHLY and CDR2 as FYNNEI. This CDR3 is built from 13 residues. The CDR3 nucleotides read TGTGCCAGCAGTCGAGACAGGAACACTGAAGCTTTCTTT. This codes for CASSRDRNTEAFF. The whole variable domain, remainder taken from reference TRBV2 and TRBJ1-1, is EPEVTQTPSHQVTQMGQEVILRCVPISNHLYFYWYRQILGQKVEFLVSFYNNEISEKSEIFDDQFSVERPDGSNFTLKIRSTKLEDSAMYFCASSRDRNTEAFFGQGTRLTVV.

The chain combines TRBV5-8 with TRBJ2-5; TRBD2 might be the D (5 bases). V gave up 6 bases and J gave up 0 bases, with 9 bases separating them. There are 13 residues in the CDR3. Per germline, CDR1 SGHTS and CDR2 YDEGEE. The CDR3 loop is CASIRGYQETQYF. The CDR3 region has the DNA TGTGCCAGCATCCGCGGGTACCAAGAGACCCAGTACTTC.

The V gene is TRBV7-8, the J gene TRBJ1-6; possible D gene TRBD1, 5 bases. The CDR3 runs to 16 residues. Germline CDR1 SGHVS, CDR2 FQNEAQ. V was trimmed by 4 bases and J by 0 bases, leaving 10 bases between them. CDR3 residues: CASSSGVPSYNSPLHF. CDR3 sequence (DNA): TGTGCCAGCAGCTCGGGGGTGCCCTCCTATAATTCACCCCTCCACTTT. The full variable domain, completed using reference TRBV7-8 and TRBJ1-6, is GAGVSQSPRYKVAKRGQDVALRCDPISGHVSLFWYQQALGQGPEFLTYFQNEAQLDKSGLPSDRFFAERPEGSVSTLKIQRTQQEDSAVYLCASSSGVPSYNSPLHFGNGTRLTVT.

The CDR3 DNA sequence: TGCGCCAGCAGTCCGAGGAGCGACGAGCAGTACTTC. Protein: CASSPRSDEQYF. J is TRBJ2-7 and V is TRBV5-1; no clear D gene. V lost 5 bases and J 5 bases, leaving 11 bases between the germline ends. This CDR3 is built from 12 residues. The germline gives CDR1 SGHRS, CDR2 YFSETQ.

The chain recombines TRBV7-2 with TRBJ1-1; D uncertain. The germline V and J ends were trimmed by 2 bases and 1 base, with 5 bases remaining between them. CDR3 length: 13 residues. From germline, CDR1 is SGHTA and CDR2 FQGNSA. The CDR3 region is CASSLQENTEAFF. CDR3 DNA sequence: TGTGCCAGCAGCTTACAGGAGAACACTGAAGCTTTCTTT.

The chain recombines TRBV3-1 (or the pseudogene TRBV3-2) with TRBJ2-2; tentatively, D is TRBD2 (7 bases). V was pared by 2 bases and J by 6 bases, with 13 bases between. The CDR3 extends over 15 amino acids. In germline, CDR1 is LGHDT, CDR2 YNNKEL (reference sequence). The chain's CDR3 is CASSQNSGGAGELFF. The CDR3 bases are TGTGCCAGCAGCCAAAATTCGGGGGGCGCCGGGGAGCTGTTTTTT.

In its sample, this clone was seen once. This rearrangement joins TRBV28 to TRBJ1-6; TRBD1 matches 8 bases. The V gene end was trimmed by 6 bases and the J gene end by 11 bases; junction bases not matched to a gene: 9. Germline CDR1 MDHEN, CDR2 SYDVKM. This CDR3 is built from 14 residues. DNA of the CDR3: TGTGCCAGCAGCCCCATCGGGACAGGCACACCCCTCCACTTT. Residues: CASSPIGTGTPLHF. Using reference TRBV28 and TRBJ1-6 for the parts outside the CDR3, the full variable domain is DVKVTQSSRYLVKRTGEKVFLECVQDMDHENMFWYRQDPGLGLRLIYFSYDVKMKEKGDIPEGYSVSREKKERFSLILESASTNQTSMYLCASSPIGTGTPLHFGNGTRLTVT.

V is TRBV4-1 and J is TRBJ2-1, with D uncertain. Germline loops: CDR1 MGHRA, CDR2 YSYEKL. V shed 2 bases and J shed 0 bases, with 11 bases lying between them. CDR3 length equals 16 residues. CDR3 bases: TGCGCCAGCAGCCAATTTTTGCGTTGCTCCTACAATGAGCAGTTCTTC. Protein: CASSQFLRCSYNEQFF.

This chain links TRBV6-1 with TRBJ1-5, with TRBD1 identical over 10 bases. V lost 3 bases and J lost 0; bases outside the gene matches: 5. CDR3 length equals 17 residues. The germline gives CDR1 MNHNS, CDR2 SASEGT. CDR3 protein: CASSEIGTGVSNQPQHF. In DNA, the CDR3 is TGTGCCAGCAGTGAGATAGGGACAGGGGTTAGCAATCAGCCCCAGCATTTT.

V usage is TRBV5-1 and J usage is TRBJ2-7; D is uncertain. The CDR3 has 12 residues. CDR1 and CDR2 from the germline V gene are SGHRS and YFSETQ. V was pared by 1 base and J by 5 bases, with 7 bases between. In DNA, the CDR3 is TGCGCCAGCAGCTTGAAAGGAGACGAGCAGTACTTC. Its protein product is CASSLKGDEQYF.

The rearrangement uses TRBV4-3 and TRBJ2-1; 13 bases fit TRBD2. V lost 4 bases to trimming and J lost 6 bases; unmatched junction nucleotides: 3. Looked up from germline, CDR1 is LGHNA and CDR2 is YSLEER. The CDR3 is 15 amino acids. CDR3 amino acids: CASSRGLAGANEQFF. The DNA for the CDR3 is TGCGCCAGCAGCCGAGGACTAGCGGGGGCCAATGAGCAGTTCTTC.

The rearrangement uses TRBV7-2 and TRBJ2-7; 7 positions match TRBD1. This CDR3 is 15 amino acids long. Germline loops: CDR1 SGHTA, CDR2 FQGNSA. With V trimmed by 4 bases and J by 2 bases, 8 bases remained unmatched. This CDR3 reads CASSSGGTVAYEQYF. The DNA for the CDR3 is TGTGCCAGCAGCTCAGGTGGGACAGTAGCCTACGAGCAGTACTTC. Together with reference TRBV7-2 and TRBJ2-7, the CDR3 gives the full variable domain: GAGVSQSPSNKVTEKGKDVELRCDPISGHTALYWYRQSLGQGLEFLIYFQGNSAPDKSGLPSDRFSAERTGGSVSTLTIQRTQQEDSAVYLCASSSGGTVAYEQYFGPGTRLTVT.

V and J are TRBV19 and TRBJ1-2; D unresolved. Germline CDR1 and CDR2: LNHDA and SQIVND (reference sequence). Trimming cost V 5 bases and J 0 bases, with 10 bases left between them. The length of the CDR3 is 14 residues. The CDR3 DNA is TGTGCCAGTAGTTCCCCCCTCGCTAACTATGGCTACACCTTC. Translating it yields CASSSPLANYGYTF. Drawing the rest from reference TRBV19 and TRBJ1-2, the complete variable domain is DGGITQSPKYLFRKEGQNVTLSCEQNLNHDAMYWYRQDPGQGLRLIYYSQIVNDFQKGDIAEGYSVSREKKESFPLTVTSAQKNPTAFYLCASSSPLANYGYTFGSGTRLTVV.

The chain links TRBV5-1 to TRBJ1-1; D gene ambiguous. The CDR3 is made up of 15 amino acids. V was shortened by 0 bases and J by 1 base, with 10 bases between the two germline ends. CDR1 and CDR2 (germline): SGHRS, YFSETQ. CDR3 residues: CASSLEELGNTEAFF. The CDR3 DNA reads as TGCGCCAGCAGCTTGGAAGAGCTAGGGAACACTGAAGCTTTCTTT.

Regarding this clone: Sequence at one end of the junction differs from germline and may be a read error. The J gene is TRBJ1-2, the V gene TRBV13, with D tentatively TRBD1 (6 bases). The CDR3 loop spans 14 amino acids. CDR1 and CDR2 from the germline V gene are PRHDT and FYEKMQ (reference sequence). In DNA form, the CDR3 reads TGTGCCAGCAGCCTAGGGACGACAGGCTATGGCTACACCTTC. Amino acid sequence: CASSLGTTGYGYTF.

The CDR3, as DNA: TGTGCCAGCAGTGAACTGAGGGGAGCCCTATATGGCTACACCTTC. Amino acid sequence: CASSELRGALYGYTF. This rearrangement joins TRBV2 to TRBJ1-2; a possible D gene is TRBD1 (5 bases). Trimming left V 2 bases short and J 5 bases short, with 15 bases between. This CDR3 spans 15 amino acids. Germline lookup yields CDR1 SNHLY and CDR2 FYNNEI.

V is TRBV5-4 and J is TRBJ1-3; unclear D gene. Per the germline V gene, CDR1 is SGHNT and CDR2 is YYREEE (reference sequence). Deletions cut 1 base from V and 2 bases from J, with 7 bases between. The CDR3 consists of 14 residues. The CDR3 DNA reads TGTGCCAGCAGCTTGAGGGATACTGGAAACACCATATATTTT. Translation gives CASSLRDTGNTIYF.

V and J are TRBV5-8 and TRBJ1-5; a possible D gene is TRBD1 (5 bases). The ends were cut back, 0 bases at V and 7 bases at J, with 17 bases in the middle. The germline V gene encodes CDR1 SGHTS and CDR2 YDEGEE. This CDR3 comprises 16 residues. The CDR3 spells CASSLDGTAFGQPQHF. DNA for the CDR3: TGTGCCAGCAGCTTGGATGGGACGGCGTTTGGACAGCCCCAGCATTTT.

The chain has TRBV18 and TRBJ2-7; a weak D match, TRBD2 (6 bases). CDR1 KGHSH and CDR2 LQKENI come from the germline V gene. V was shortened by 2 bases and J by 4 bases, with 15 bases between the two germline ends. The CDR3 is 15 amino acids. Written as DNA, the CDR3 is TGTGCCAGCTCACCAGGGGGGTCGCCGCAATACGAGCAGTACTTC. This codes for CASSPGGSPQYEQYF.

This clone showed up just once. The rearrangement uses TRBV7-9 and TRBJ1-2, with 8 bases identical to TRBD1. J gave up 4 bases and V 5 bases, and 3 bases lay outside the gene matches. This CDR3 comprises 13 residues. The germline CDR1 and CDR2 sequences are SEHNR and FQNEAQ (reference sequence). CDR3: CASSRGQGYGYTF. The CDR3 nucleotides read TGTGCCAGCAGCCGCGGACAGGGCTATGGCTACACCTTC.

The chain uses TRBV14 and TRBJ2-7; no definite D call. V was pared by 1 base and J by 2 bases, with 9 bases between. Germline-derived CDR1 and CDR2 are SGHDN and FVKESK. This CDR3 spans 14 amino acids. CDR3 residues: CASSQGLNPYEQYF. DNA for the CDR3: TGTGCCAGCAGCCAAGGCCTGAATCCCTACGAGCAGTACTTC.